A single sample gave rise to the 12 T cell receptor beta chains below, sequenced in a study of cytomegalovirus exposure and HLA in healthy donors. The PCR made use of 60 Vbeta and 13 Jbeta primers. Produced via immunoSEQ multiplex PCR; TCRdb's table is partial and in-frame only. Of some 88,000 clones listed, about 63% were seen once; the top ten hold 5% to 6.5%. Sequencing input: PBMCs. The receptors here all came from a woman aged 25 to 45 in good health and CMV-seronegative.

This rearrangement joins TRBV7-9 to TRBJ2-3; 14 bases align to TRBD2. From germline, CDR1 is SEHNR and CDR2 FQNEAQ (reference sequence). The V gene end was trimmed by 4 bases and the J gene end by 4 bases; junction bases not matched to a gene: 4. The CDR3 has 16 residues. The CDR3 protein is CASSSTSGGASDTQYF. The CDR3 bases are TGTGCCAGCAGCTCGACTAGCGGGGGGGCATCAGATACGCAGTATTTT.

This clone was counted between two and nine times. This chain connects TRBV2 to TRBJ1-3; a weak D match, TRBD1 (6 bases). Trimming pared 6 bases from V and 2 bases from J, leaving 14 bases between. The germline V gene has CDR1 SNHLY and CDR2 FYNNEI. The CDR3 is 15 amino acids. In DNA form, the CDR3 reads TGTGCCAGCAGGAGTAGGACAGTGCCTGGAAACACCATATATTTT. Encoded protein: CASRSRTVPGNTIYF. The entire variable domain, with the rest obtained from reference TRBV2 and TRBJ1-3, is as follows: EPEVTQTPSHQVTQMGQEVILRCVPISNHLYFYWYRQILGQKVEFLVSFYNNEISEKSEIFDDQFSVERPDGSNFTLKIRSTKLEDSAMYFCASRSRTVPGNTIYFGEGSWLTVV.

The V call is TRBV5-1, the J call TRBJ2-7; 8 nucleotides line up with TRBD1. The V and J ends lost 0 bases and 3 bases, in that order; junction bases with no gene match: 5. This CDR3 has 15 amino acids. Germline CDR1 SGHRS, CDR2 YFSETQ. CDR3 nucleotides: TGCGCCAGCAGCTTGGGACAGGGGAGTCGCTACGAGCAGTACTTC. Its translation: CASSLGQGSRYEQYF.

V gene TRBV6-1 combines with J gene TRBJ1-2; D remains ambiguous. This CDR3 region has 9 residues. Trimming pared 7 bases from V and 8 bases from J, leaving 5 bases between. Germline V gene lookup returns CDR1 MNHNS and CDR2 SASEGT. CDR3 coding DNA: TGTGCCAGCACGGGGGGCTACACCTTC. This codes for CASTGGYTF.

In its sample, this clone was seen many times. The chain links TRBV6-5 to TRBJ2-2, with D perhaps TRBD2 (6 bases). The CDR3 has 14 amino acids. Per the germline V gene, CDR1 is MNHEY and CDR2 is SVGAGI. V was pared by 2 bases and J by 4 bases, with 8 bases between. In DNA, the CDR3 is TGTGCCAGCAGTTACAGGGGAGGCACCGGGGAGCTGTTTTTT. Encoded protein: CASSYRGGTGELFF.

The CDR3 region is CASSFPGQTYEQYF. CDR3 sequence (DNA): TGTGCCAGCAGCTTTCCGGGACAGACCTACGAGCAGTACTTC. The V and J genes are TRBV5-4 and TRBJ2-7, with 7 nucleotides matching TRBD1. The CDR3 is made up of 14 amino acids. Germline CDR1 SGHNT, CDR2 YYREEE (reference sequence). V lost 2 bases, J lost 2 bases, and 4 bases stayed unmatched.

The CDR3 sequence: CASREQGDTGELFF. The CDR3, as DNA: TGCGCCAGCAGAGAACAGGGCGACACCGGGGAGCTGTTTTTT. The rearrangement uses TRBV5-1 and TRBJ2-2, with a weak D call TRBD1 (6 bases). CDR3 length: 14 amino acids. In germline, CDR1 is SGHRS, CDR2 YFSETQ. Between the trimmed V and J ends, which lost 5 bases and 3 bases, there was a span of 11 bases.

This sequence joins TRBV29-1 and TRBJ2-4; D remains unclear. Germline values: CDR1 SQVTM, CDR2 ANQGSEA. This CDR3 comprises 17 residues. V dropped 6 bases and J dropped 0 bases, with 21 bases sitting between them. Written as DNA, the CDR3 is TGCAGCGTAATCGAACATCCTCAATTTGGAGCCAAAAACATTCAGTACTTC. Its translation is CSVIEHPQFGAKNIQYF.

This clone was counted only a few times. The chain carries TRBV5-1 and TRBJ1-1; 9 bases line up with TRBD1. This CDR3 has 13 residues. After removal of 4 bases from V and 4 bases from J, the junction contained 2 bases not matched to a gene. Germline values: CDR1 SGHRS, CDR2 YFSETQ. Here the CDR3 DNA reads TGCGCCAGCAGCCCGGACAGGGGCACTGAAGCTTTCTTT. The encoded protein is CASSPDRGTEAFF.

J is TRBJ1-5 and V is TRBV19; 7 bases map to TRBD1. J lost 3 bases, V lost 8 bases, and 7 bases had no gene match. The CDR3 runs to 14 residues. Looked up from germline, CDR1 is LNHDA and CDR2 is SQIVND (reference sequence). The CDR3 DNA sequence: TGTGCCAGTGAACGACAGGGCCACAATCAGCCCCAGCATTTT. Encoded protein: CASERQGHNQPQHF.

This clone was recorded once. The rearrangement uses TRBV11-1 and TRBJ2-3, with D possibly TRBD1 on 6 matching bases. The CDR3 covers 14 residues. The germline V gene has CDR1 SGHAT and CDR2 FQDESV (reference sequence). Trimming took 1 base from V and 5 from J, leaving 10 bases between them. CDR3 protein: CASSLDREGDTQYF. The CDR3 bases are TGTGCCAGCAGCTTAGACAGGGAAGGAGATACGCAGTATTTT.

This clone has more than one count but fewer than ten. The chain couples TRBV5-1 to TRBJ2-1; 12 positions agree with TRBD2. Trimming at V came to 4 bases and at J to 9 bases, leaving 8 bases not matched to a gene. This CDR3 contains 15 residues. Germline CDR1 and CDR2: SGHRS and YFSETQ. In nucleotides, the CDR3 is TGCGCCAGCAGCAACGGACTAGCGGGGTCTGCTGAGCAGTTCTTC. This encodes CASSNGLAGSAEQFF. Based on the CDR3 plus reference TRBV5-1 and TRBJ2-1, the full variable domain is KAGVTQTPRYLIKTRGQQVTLSCSPISGHRSVSWYQQTPGQGLQFLFEYFSETQRNKGNFPGRFSGRQFSNSRSEMNVSTLELGDSALYLCASSNGLAGSAEQFFGPGTRLTVL.